Listed below are T cell receptor beta chains from one sample, sequenced in a study of blood T cell repertoires in COVID-19. Assay: immunoSEQ multiplex PCR; the TCRdb copy retains only in-frame clones and omits some. The sample carries 200,000 to 250,000 clones, 88% recorded once. The specimen sequenced was peripheral blood. Receptors originate from a woman aged 60-70 years with acute or convalescent COVID-19. Each CDR3 is given with its conserved first and last residue. A D gene is named only where the DNA matches it firmly.

j_call v_call d_call cdr3_nt cdr3_aa
TRBJ1-3 TRBV30 TRBD1 TGTGCCTGGACCCCCGGGACAGTTCTTTCCCTCTCTGGAAACACCATATATTTT CAWTPGTVLSLSGNTIYF
TRBJ2-1 TRBV7-2 TRBD2 TGTGCCAGCAGCTTAGCCCGCGGACTAGCGGATGAGCAGTTCTTC CASSLARGLADEQFF
TRBJ1-4 TRBV5-1 - TGCGCCAGCAGGCCCTCCGGGACACCGAGTGAAAAACTGTTTTTT CASRPSGTPSEKLFF
TRBJ1-5 TRBV2 TRBD1 TGTGCCAGCAGTCTGGGACAGGGTGGTCAGCCCCAGCATTTT CASSLGQGGQPQHF
TRBJ1-6 TRBV6-6 TRBD1 TGTGCCAGCAGCCCCCTGGTTGGGGACAGACCTTCGAGCTCCTATAATTCACCCCTCCACTTT CASSPLVGDRPSSSYNSPLHF
TRBJ2-3 TRBV28 TRBD2 TGTGCCAGCAGTTTCCGACTAGCGGGAGTAGTTGATACGCAGTATTTT CASSFRLAGVVDTQYF
TRBJ1-6 TRBV5-1 - TGCGCCAGCAGCCCCATTTCCGGGGGTCGAGAATCCCTCCACTTT CASSPISGGRESLHF
TRBJ1-5 TRBV7-2 - TGTGCCAGCAGCGAGGACAGTCAGCCCCAGCATTTT CASSEDSQPQHF
TRBJ2-5 TRBV21-1 - TGTGCCAGCAGCACCCGGGACAGGGTGAGGGAGACCCAGTACTTC CASSTRDRVRETQYF
TRBJ1-6 TRBV7-9 - TGTGCCAGCAGCTTAAGGGTCGAGGGCAGTTCACCCCTCCACTTT CASSLRVEGSSPLHF